This entry is about one T cell receptor beta chain. This clone's antigen is unknown. To determine HCMV serostatus, a commercial ELISA kit was used to detect HCMV-specific IgG in serum. Ficoll density gradient centrifugation was used to isolate peripheral blood mononuclear cells from blood. The record originates from a study of T cells expressing NK-cell markers (TCRdb year 2020). For context, the study as a whole: TCR beta-chain repertoires were profiled in sorted CD3+CD56+NKG2C+, CD3+CD56+NKG2C- and CD3+CD56-NKG2C+ T-cell subsets from roughly eight donors. The study sequenced eight donors, all healthy volunteers chosen at random: three men and five women. Among the eight sequenced donors, only one was HCMV-seronegative, while the other seven were HCMV-seropositive. Libraries were sequenced as 2 x 150 bp reads on Illumina HiSeq 2000/2500, MiSeq or NextSeq. What the study reported, not specific to this receptor: Those dominant clonotypes were again the most abundant among CD3+CD56-NKG2C+ cells in a handful of donors, at roughly 25-60.1%. It remained unclear whether the expanded NKG2C-expressing T cell clones were specific for HCMV antigens. In several donors, the dominant CD3+CD56+NKG2C+ clonotypes ranked among the top 10 CD8+ clonotypes, making up 1.0-7.0% of CD8+ T cells.

The CDR3 spans 16 residues, from the cysteine through the phenylalanine. DNA was not recorded. The germline V gene sets CDR1 to MNHEY and CDR2 to SVGAGI. The data were produced on an Illumina HiSeq 2000. TCR beta cDNA libraries were made by 5'RACE template switching that added a universal primer site and unique molecular identifiers. Priming for cDNA synthesis came from the TCR beta constant segment, and two successive PCR amplification steps followed. As for the original processing: MIGEC was used to demultiplex reads and group the reads by UMI, and MiTCR was used to assemble and quantify clonotypes. To exclude erroneous sequences, any TCR cDNA sequence not supported by at least two reads was discarded. The tcR package was used for downstream repertoire analysis, and clonotypes were matched between fractions using CDR3 nucleotide sequence together with V segment. VDJmatch was used to annotate antigen specificity against VDJdb, with one amino acid substitution in CDR3 permitted. Following reprocessing of the reads by TCRdb, the data hold one row per CDR3 protein sequence and no DNA is available. None of the V and J calls come from the authors' own analysis; TCRdb made them. This sample's records show about 260,000 distinct CDR3 sequences. 4% to 5% of the sample rests with the top ten.

Input material: blood T cells: a sorted CD56 or NKG2C T cell subset, CD4+ or CD8+ T cells, or bulk PBMC T cells (not recorded which). The TCR originated in a woman aged 18 to 75 in good health. Recombination linked TRBV6-5 to TRBJ2-7; TCRdb's assignment of TRBD2 cannot be checked, as there is no DNA. The CDR3 region reads CASSYSMTSGNYEQYF.